These 9 T cell receptor beta chains were sequenced from one sample in a study of blood T cell repertoires in COVID-19. Some clones are missing from TCRdb's copy, which holds only in-frame ones; the method was immunoSEQ multiplex PCR. The table lists about 300,000 clones, just over 85% of them singletons. Sequencing was done on a sample of PBMCs or T cells enriched from blood (not recorded which). Receptors were obtained from a woman younger than 30 who had recovered from COVID-19.

This chain connects TRBV7-9 to TRBJ2-5, with D possibly matching TRBD1 (6 bases). V was clipped by 6 bases and J by 3 bases, with 11 bases between them. The length of the CDR3 is 13 residues. Germline V gene lookup returns CDR1 SEHNR and CDR2 FQNEAQ (reference sequence). The chain's CDR3 is CASRFRGEETQYF. CDR3 coding DNA: TGTGCCAGCAGGTTCAGGGGTGAAGAGACCCAGTACTTC.

The chain links TRBV7-9 to TRBJ1-1; D is possibly TRBD1 (6 bases). This CDR3 has 15 residues. Germline V gene lookup returns CDR1 SEHNR and CDR2 FQNEAQ (reference sequence). The V and J ends lost 4 bases and 5 bases respectively, with 17 bases between them. For the CDR3, the DNA is TGTGCCAGCAGCTCTAGGGGGGGACCATGGACTGAAGCTTTCTTT. This codes for CASSSRGGPWTEAFF.

The chain recombines TRBV25-1 with TRBJ2-2, with 9 positions matching TRBD2. The CDR3 spans 14 residues. With V trimmed by 6 bases and J by 10 bases, 9 bases remained unmatched. Germline V CDR1 and CDR2: MGHDK, SYGVNS. The DNA of the CDR3 is TGTGCCAGCAGGAGTGCGGGGGGGAAAGCGGAGCTGTTTTTT. Translation: CASRSAGGKAELFF.

The chain recombines TRBV6-5 with TRBJ1-1; 7 bases agree with TRBD1. The CDR3 length is 14 residues. Looked up from germline, CDR1 is MNHEY and CDR2 is SVGAGI. The V segment lost 6 bases and the J segment 2 bases; nucleotides outside the gene matches: 6. CDR3 region: CASSKRDRNTEAFF. CDR3 bases: TGTGCCAGCAGCAAGAGGGACAGAAACACTGAAGCTTTCTTT.

The rearrangement links TRBV30 to TRBJ1-1; 7 bases are a match to TRBD1. With V trimmed by 0 bases and J by 11 bases, 6 bases remained unmatched. CDR1 is GTSNPN and CDR2 is SVGIG in the germline V gene (reference sequence). This CDR3 has 12 amino acids. CDR3 bases: TGTGCCTGGAGTGTACAGGGGAGGTGGGCTTTCTTT. Translation gives CAWSVQGRWAFF.

J is TRBJ1-5 and V is TRBV10-1; tentatively, D is TRBD1 (6 bases). V was trimmed by 10 bases and J by 3 bases, leaving 19 bases between them. Germline V gene sequence: CDR1 WNHNN, CDR2 SYGVQD (reference sequence). The CDR3 spans 15 residues. CDR3: CAKSTGDEFNQPQHF. The CDR3 DNA sequence: TGCGCCAAGTCGACAGGAGACGAATTCAATCAGCCCCAGCATTTT.

This chain connects TRBV28 to TRBJ1-1; 7 bases map to TRBD1. The V segment lost 6 bases and the J segment 7 bases; nucleotides outside the gene matches: 11. Germline V CDR1 and CDR2: MDHEN, SYDVKM. This CDR3 spans 14 amino acids. The CDR3 nucleotides are TGTGCCAGCAGCGATAGCAGGGGGGCCCTTGAAGCTTTCTTT. This translates into CASSDSRGALEAFF. The full variable domain, rest sourced from reference TRBV28 and TRBJ1-1, is DVKVTQSSRYLVKRTGEKVFLECVQDMDHENMFWYRQDPGLGLRLIYFSYDVKMKEKGDIPEGYSVSREKKERFSLILESASTNQTSMYLCASSDSRGALEAFFGQGTRLTVV.

The chain couples TRBV28 to TRBJ1-1, with TRBD1 matching 7 bases. The CDR3 covers 13 residues. V lost 6 bases, J lost 4 bases, and 5 bases stayed unmatched. Looked up from germline, CDR1 is MDHEN and CDR2 is SYDVKM. CDR3 sequence: CASSPTGATEAFF. In nucleotides, the CDR3 is TGTGCCAGCAGCCCAACAGGGGCCACTGAAGCTTTCTTT.

The genes are TRBV28 and TRBJ2-7; 7 positions match TRBD2. The CDR3 is made up of 11 amino acids. CDR1 and CDR2 (germline): MDHEN, SYDVKM. In DNA, the CDR3 is TGTCGAGCGGGGTCCTCCTACGAGCAGTACTTC. This translates into CRAGSSYEQYF.